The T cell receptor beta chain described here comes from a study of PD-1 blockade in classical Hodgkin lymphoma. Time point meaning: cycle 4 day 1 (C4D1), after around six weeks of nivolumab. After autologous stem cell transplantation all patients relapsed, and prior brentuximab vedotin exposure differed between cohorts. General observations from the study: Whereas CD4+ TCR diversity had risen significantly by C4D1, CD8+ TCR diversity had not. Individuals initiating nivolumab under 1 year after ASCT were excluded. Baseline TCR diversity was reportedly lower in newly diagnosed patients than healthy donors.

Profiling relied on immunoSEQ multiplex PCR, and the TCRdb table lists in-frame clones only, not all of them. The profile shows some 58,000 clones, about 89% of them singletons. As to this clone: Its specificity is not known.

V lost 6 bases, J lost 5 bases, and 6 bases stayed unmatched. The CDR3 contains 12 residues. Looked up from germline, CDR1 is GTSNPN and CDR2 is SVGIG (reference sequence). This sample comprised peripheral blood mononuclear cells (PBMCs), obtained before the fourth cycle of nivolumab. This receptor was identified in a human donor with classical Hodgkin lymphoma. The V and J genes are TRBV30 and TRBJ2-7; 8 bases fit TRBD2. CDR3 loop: CACSGATNEQYF. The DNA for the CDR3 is TGTGCCTGTAGCGGGGCTACGAACGAGCAGTACTTC.